This record looks at one TCR beta chain sequence and its context. Its specific antigen is unknown. It has no much larger one-base neighbor in the sample; base qualities were not kept. The sample comes from a study of T cell responses to AZD1222 COVID-19 vaccine (dated by TCRdb to the early 2020s). As for the study more broadly: A total of 240 or so trial participants underwent TCR sequencing, of whom roughly 210 had received two doses of AZD1222 and approximately 26 had received two doses of the MenACWY control vaccine. Trial participants were enrolled by age into subgroups of 18-55, 56-69 and 70-plus years, and roughly 160, 29 and 62 TCR-sequenced participants, respectively, were included in these subgroups.

V loses 7 bases, J loses 9 bases, and the germline ends lie 19 bases apart. The CDR3 contains 15 residues, cysteine and phenylalanine counted. The entry retains the CDR3 DNA only, 45 bases that are in frame from base 1. The germline V gene yields SNHLY for CDR1 and FYNNEI for CDR2. The CDR3 regions of human TCRbeta chains were analyzed by immunosequencing. In the authors' own workflow: TCRs in the repertoires were matched against a reference library of SARS-CoV-2-specific TCRs that had been generated with the MIRA antigen-specificity platform. Breadth meant the fraction of unique TCRs that were SARS-CoV-2-associated, whereas depth meant the fraction of total T cells that were SARS-CoV-2-associated. Using the MIRA data, each spike-specific TCR was assigned both to the spike region to which the TCR was reactive and to a CD4 or CD8 class. Log10-transformed breadth and depth values were compared by one-way ANOVA with Sidak's multiple comparisons tests. The immuneACCESS repertoire file appears here via TCRdb, limited to in-frame rearrangements. These files lack a portion of the clones; in checked studies, under half of the deficit traces to unresolved V genes, and the cause of the others is not known. V and J calls and clone size are as listed in that table; D and trimming were resolved from the DNA. The sample table contains under 80,000 clones; only one count was recorded for around 79% of them. The top ten hold 23% of the sample.

Explained via the paper, the time point label denotes: baseline before first vaccination. The treatment or condition label, read with the paper, signifies: meningococcal conjugate vaccine given as trial control. Vaccinee samples were obtained from the UK trials COV001 and COV002, which included a single-blind randomized controlled phase 2/3 trial of AZD1222 (ChAdOx1 nCoV-19) in healthy adults. For TCRbeta chain sequencing, PBMC samples were collected from trial participants at day 0 and at day 28 after the second dose. The paper's findings and limits, for the study overall: Conclusions about previously exposed vaccinees are limited because only six or seven AZD1222 recipients were SARS-CoV-2 seropositive at baseline. Reportedly, almost half of the unique spike-specific TCRs recognized epitopes lying outside the regions that are mutated in the B.1.351 and B.1.1.7 variants. The vaccine-associated CD4 TCRs covered the entire spike protein, and the dominant responses fell in regions 160-218 and 743-854. After two AZD1222 doses, both the breadth and the depth of spike-specific TCRs were significantly higher than at day 0 and than in MenACWY recipients. Most participants were white British and females outnumbered males, and the authors suggested that clonal diversity may have been underestimated. Because no samples from the day 14 peak response were available, repertoires could be characterized only after the peak T cell response. The 56-69-year group was small, and its depth increase did not reach significance, likely because of low power.

The sequence links TRBV2 to TRBJ1-6, and TRBD1 may be the D gene, going by 5 matching bases. The source material was peripheral blood, sampled on day 0 of MenACWY control vaccination. The receptor was derived from an adult in good health. The nucleotides are TGTGCCAGCAAGGAGGGCCGGCAGGGCGGTTCACCCCTCCACTTT. It translates as CASKEGRQGGSPLHF.